These 2 T cell receptor beta chains were sequenced from one sample in a study of blood T cell repertoires in COVID-19. Sequencing used immunoSEQ multiplex PCR; TCRdb keeps in-frame clones, though not all of them. Among under 250,000 clones, approximately 84% were seen once, and the ten largest hold approximately 10%. Sequencing was carried out using peripheral blood. Receptor source: a man aged 45-60 years with COVID-19, enrolled during active disease.

V and J are TRBV12-3 or TRBV12-4 and TRBJ2-5; D call uncertain. V was trimmed by 8 bases and J by 4 bases, leaving 8 bases between them. The CDR3 has 11 residues. The CDR3 region is CASGRVETQYF. The CDR3 DNA reads TGTGCCAGCGGTCGGGTAGAGACCCAGTACTTC.

Worth noting for this clone: Other DNA sequences in this sample translate to the same CDR3. This rearrangement joins TRBV5-4 to TRBJ2-7; D uncertain. Germline V gene data show CDR1 as SGHNT and CDR2 as YYREEE (reference sequence). V shed 0 bases and J shed 4 bases, with 8 bases lying between them. This CDR3 comprises 13 residues. CDR3 loop: CASSLDRTYEQYF. The CDR3 region has the DNA TGTGCCAGCAGCTTGGACAGAACGTACGAGCAGTACTTC.